This T cell receptor (beta chain) was captured in a study of PD-L1 blockade in urothelial cancer. Overall study: Patients commenced intravenous atezolizumab, 1,200 mg every 3 weeks, in 2014. Study patients had been treated with 0 to 3 previous chemotherapy regimens. Notes on the study in general: Better survival was forecast by a pretreatment blood TCR clonality below the median.

V shed 0 bases and J shed 1 base, with 12 bases lying between them. The CDR3 has 17 amino acids. Germline V gene sequence: CDR1 LGHNA, CDR2 YNFKEQ. The table came from immunoSEQ multiplex PCR; TCRdb's copy has only in-frame clones and leaves some out. Altogether about 48,000 clones are present, about 90% being singletons, with the ten largest covering more than 9%. A word on this clone: Its antigen is as yet unknown.

Specified time point: peripheral blood 6 weeks after treatment start. Metastatic or locally advanced urothelial carcinoma was present in the patients. The genes are TRBV4-2 and TRBJ2-2; D not resolved. The TCR sequence derives from a man in his fifties or sixties with urothelial cancer. Sequencing used PBMCs, obtained around atezolizumab (anti-PD-L1) treatment. Here the CDR3 reads CASSQEVEVENTGELFF. CDR3 nucleotides: TGTGCCAGCAGCCAAGAGGTCGAGGTGGAGAACACCGGGGAGCTGTTTTTT.